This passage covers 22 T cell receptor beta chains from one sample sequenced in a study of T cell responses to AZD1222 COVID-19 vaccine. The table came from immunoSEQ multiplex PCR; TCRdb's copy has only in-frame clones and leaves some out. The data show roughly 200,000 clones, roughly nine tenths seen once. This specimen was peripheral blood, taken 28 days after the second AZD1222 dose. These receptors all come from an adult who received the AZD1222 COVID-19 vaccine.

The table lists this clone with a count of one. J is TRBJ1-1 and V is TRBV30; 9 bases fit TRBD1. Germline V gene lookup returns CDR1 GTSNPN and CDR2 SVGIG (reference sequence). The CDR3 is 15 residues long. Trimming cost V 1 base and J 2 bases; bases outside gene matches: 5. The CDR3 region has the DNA TGTGCCTGGAGTGCTGGGACAGGGCGAAACACTGAAGCTTTCTTT. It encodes CAWSAGTGRNTEAFF.

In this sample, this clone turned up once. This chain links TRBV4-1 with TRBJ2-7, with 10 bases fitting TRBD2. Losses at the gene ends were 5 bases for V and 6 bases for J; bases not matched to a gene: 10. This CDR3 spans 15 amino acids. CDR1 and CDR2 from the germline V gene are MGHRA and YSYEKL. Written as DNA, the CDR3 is TGCGCCAGCAGCGCAAGCCCAGCGGGAGGGCCCGAGCAGTACTTC. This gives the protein CASSASPAGGPEQYF.

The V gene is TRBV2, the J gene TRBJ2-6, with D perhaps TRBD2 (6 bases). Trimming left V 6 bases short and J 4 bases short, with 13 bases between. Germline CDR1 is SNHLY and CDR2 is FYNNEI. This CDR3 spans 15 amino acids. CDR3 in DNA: TGTGCCAGCAGCAAGGAGGGAACCGGGGCCAACGTCCTGACTTTC. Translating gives CASSKEGTGANVLTF.

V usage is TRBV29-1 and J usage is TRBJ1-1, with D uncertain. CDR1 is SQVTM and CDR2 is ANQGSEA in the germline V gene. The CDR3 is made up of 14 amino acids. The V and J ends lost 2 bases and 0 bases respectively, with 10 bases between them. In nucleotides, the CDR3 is TGCAGCGTTGAAAAACCGGGGATGAACACTGAAGCTTTCTTT. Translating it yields CSVEKPGMNTEAFF.

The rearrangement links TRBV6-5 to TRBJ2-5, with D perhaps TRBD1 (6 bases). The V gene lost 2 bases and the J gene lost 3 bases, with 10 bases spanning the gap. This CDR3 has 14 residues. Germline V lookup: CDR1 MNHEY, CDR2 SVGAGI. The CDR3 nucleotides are TGTGCCAGCAGTTACGCCGGGACAAAAGAGACCCAGTACTTC. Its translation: CASSYAGTKETQYF.

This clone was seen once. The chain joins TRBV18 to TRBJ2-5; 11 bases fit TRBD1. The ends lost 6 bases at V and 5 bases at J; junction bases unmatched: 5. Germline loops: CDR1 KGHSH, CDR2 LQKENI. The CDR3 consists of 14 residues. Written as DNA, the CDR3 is TGTGCCAGCTCTTCCGGGACAGGGGGTGAGACCCAGTACTTC. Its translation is CASSSGTGGETQYF.

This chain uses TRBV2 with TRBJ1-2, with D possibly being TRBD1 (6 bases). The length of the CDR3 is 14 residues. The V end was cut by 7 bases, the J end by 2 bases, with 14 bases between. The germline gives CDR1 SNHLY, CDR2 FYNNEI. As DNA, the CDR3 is TGTGCCAGCATTACAGGGAAATCGAACTATGGCTACACCTTC. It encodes CASITGKSNYGYTF.

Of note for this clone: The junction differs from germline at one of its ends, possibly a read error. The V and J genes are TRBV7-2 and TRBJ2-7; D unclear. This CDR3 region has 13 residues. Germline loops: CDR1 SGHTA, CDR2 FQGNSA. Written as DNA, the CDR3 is TGTGCCAGCAGCTTAGGCCGCCTGGAGTATCACCACTTC. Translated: CASSLGRLEYHHF.

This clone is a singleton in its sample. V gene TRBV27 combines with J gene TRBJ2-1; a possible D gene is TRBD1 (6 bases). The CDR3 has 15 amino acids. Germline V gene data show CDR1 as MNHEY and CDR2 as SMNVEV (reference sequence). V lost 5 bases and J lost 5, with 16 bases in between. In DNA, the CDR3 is TGTGCCAGCAGTCTTCAGGGGAGTTCGAACAATGAGCAGTTCTTC. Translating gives CASSLQGSSNNEQFF.

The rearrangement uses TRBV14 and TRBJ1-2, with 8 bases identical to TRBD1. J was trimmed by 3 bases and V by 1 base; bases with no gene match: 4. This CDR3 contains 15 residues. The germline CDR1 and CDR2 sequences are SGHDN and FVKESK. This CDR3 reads CASSQAPGQDYGYTF. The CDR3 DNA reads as TGTGCCAGCAGCCAAGCGCCGGGACAGGACTATGGCTACACCTTC.

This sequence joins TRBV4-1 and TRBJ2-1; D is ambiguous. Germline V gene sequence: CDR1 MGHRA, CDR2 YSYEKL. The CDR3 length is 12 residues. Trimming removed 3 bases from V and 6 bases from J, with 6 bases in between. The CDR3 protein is CASSQPSNEQFF. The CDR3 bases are TGCGCCAGCAGCCAGCCTTCCAATGAGCAGTTCTTC.

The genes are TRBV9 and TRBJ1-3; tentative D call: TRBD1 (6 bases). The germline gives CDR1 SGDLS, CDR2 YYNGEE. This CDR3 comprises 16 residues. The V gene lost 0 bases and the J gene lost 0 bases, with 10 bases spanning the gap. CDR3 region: CASSVATGPSGNTIYF. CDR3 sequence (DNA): TGTGCCAGCAGCGTAGCTACAGGGCCCTCTGGAAACACCATATATTTT.

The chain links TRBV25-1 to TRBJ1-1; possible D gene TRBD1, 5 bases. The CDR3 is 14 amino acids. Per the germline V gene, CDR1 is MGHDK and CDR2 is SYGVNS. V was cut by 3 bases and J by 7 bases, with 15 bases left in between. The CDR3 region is CASSDPNAGYEAFF. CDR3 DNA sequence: TGTGCCAGCAGTGACCCCAACGCAGGGTATGAAGCTTTCTTT.

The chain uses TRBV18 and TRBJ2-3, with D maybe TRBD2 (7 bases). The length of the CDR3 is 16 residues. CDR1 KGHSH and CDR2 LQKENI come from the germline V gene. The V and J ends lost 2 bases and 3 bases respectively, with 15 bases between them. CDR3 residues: CASSPRGGGITDTQYF. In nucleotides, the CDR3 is TGTGCCAGCTCACCAAGGGGCGGGGGCATTACAGATACGCAGTATTTT.

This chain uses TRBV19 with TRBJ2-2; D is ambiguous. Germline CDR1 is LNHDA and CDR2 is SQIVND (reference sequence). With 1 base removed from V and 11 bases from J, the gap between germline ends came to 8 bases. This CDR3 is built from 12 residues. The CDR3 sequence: CASSIGYRELFF. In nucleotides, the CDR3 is TGTGCCAGTAGTATAGGTTATCGAGAGCTGTTTTTT.

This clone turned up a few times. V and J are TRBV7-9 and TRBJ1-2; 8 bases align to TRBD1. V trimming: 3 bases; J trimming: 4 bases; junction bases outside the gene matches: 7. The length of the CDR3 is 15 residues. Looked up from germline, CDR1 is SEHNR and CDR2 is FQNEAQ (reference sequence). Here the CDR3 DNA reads TGTGCCAGCAGCTTTCGGACAGGGACCCCCTATGGCTACACCTTC. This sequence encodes CASSFRTGTPYGYTF.

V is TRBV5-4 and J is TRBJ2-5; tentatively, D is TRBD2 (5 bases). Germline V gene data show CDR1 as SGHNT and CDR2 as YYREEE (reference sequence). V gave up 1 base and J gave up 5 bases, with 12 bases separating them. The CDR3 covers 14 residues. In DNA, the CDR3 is TGTGCCAGCAGCTTGACGGGGTCCGGGGAGACCCAGTACTTC. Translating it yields CASSLTGSGETQYF.

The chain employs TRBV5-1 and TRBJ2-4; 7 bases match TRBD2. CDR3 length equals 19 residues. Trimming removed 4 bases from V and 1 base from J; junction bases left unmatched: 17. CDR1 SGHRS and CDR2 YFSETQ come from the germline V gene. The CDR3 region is CASSPLGRTGGWAKNIQYF. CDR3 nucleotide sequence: TGCGCCAGCAGCCCCCTCGGGAGGACGGGAGGATGGGCCAAAAACATTCAGTACTTC. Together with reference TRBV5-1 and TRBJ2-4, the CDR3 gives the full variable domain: KAGVTQTPRYLIKTRGQQVTLSCSPISGHRSVSWYQQTPGQGLQFLFEYFSETQRNKGNFPGRFSGRQFSNSRSEMNVSTLELGDSALYLCASSPLGRTGGWAKNIQYFGAGTRLSVL.

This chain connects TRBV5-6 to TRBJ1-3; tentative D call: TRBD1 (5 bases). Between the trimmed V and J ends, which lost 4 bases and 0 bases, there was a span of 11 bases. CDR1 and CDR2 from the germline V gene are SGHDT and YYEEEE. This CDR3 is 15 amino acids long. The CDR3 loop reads CASSPGPDSGNTIYF. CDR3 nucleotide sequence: TGTGCCAGCAGCCCGGGACCGGACTCTGGAAACACCATATATTTT.

In DNA, the CDR3 is TGTGCCAGCTCACCCCAGGGACAGCCAAGCTCTGGGGCCAACGTCCTGACTTTC. It yields the protein CASSPQGQPSSGANVLTF. J is TRBJ2-6 and V is TRBV18; 7 bases fit TRBD1. CDR1 and CDR2 from the germline V gene are KGHSH and LQKENI. The CDR3 contains 18 residues. V lost 3 bases and J lost 0; bases outside the gene matches: 8.

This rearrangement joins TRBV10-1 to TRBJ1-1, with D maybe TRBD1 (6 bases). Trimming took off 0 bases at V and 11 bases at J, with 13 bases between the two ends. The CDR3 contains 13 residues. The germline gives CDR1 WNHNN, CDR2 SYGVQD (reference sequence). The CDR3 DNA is TGCGCCAGCAGTGAGTCGTGGCAGGGGATGGCTTTCTTT. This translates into CASSESWQGMAFF.

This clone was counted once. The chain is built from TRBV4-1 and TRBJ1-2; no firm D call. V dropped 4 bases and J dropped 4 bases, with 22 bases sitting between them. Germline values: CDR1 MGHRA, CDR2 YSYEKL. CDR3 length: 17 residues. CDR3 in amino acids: CASSPGPQDLGVYGYTF. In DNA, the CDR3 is TGCGCCAGCAGCCCGGGCCCGCAAGACCTCGGGGTCTATGGCTACACCTTC.